The 5 T cell receptor beta chains reported below all come from one sample, sequenced in a study of blood T cell repertoires in COVID-19. The assay was immunoSEQ multiplex PCR, and TCRdb's table has in-frame clones only and misses some. The data show under 350,000 clones, with 65% to 90% seen just once and 10% to 15% held by the top ten. The sequencing input was peripheral blood. The receptors stem from a human donor in a cohort sampled during active COVID-19.

The J gene is TRBJ2-1, the V gene TRBV7-9; 10 bases fit TRBD1. The germline CDR1 and CDR2 sequences are SEHNR and FQNEAQ (reference sequence). The V gene end was trimmed by 5 bases and the J gene end by 4 bases; junction bases not matched to a gene: 5. This CDR3 region has 15 residues. This CDR3 reads CASSPRQGAYNEQFF. The CDR3 DNA reads as TGTGCCAGCAGCCCCAGACAGGGGGCGTACAATGAGCAGTTCTTC. Full variable domain (remainder filled in from reference TRBV7-9 and TRBJ2-1): DTGVSQNPRHKITKRGQNVTFRCDPISEHNRLYWYRQTLGQGPEFLTYFQNEAQLEKSRLLSDRFSAERPKGSFSTLEIQRTEQGDSAMYLCASSPRQGAYNEQFFGPGTRLTVL.

The rearrangement joins TRBV6-5 to TRBJ2-1; D gene unclear. CDR1 is MNHEY, CDR2 SVGAGI, per germline. This CDR3 spans 11 amino acids. Trimming pared 6 bases from V and 15 bases from J, leaving 15 bases between. The CDR3 nucleotides are TGTGCCAGCAGGAATGGAGCCGTATGGTTCTTC. Amino acid sequence: CASRNGAVWFF.

This clone was detected only once. The J gene is TRBJ2-2, the V gene TRBV6-5, with 7 bases fitting TRBD2. CDR3 length: 14 amino acids. Germline V CDR1 and CDR2: MNHEY, SVGAGI. V lost 2 bases to trimming and J lost 7 bases; unmatched junction nucleotides: 4. CDR3 DNA: TGTGCCAGCAGTTACCAAAGCGGGGTCGGGGAGCTGTTTTTT. It translates to CASSYQSGVGELFF.

This clone was recorded once. The chain uses TRBV2 and TRBJ2-2, with D hard to call. Per germline, CDR1 SNHLY and CDR2 FYNNEI. The CDR3 totals 15 residues. Deletions cut 3 bases from V and 1 base from J, with 9 bases between. CDR3 DNA sequence: TGTGCCAGCAGTGAGGTACTCGTGAACACCGGGGAGCTGTTTTTT. Protein sequence: CASSEVLVNTGELFF. Combining the CDR3 with reference TRBV2 and TRBJ2-2 gives the whole variable domain EPEVTQTPSHQVTQMGQEVILRCVPISNHLYFYWYRQILGQKVEFLVSFYNNEISEKSEIFDDQFSVERPDGSNFTLKIRSTKLEDSAMYFCASSEVLVNTGELFFGEGSRLTVL.

In this sample, this clone turned up a few times. This chain links TRBV4-3 with TRBJ2-1; perhaps TRBD2 as D (6 bases). The CDR3 contains 14 residues. Germline-derived CDR1 and CDR2 are LGHNA and YSLEER. Trimming shortened V by 4 bases and J by 8 bases, and 15 bases separated the two germline ends. The CDR3 is CASSRSSAGYEQFF. In DNA, the CDR3 is TGCGCCAGCAGCCGGAGTTCGGCGGGATATGAGCAGTTCTTC.